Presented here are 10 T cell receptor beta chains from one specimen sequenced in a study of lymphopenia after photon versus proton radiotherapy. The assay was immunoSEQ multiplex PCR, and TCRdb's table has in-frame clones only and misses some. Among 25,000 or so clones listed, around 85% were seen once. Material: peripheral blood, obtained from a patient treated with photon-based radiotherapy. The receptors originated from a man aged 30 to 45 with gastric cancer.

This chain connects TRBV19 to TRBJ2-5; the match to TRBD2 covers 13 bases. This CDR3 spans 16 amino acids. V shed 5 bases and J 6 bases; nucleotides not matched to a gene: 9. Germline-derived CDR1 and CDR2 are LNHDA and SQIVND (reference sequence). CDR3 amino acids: CASSLLAGGPSKTQYF. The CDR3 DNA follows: TGTGCCAGTAGTTTACTAGCGGGAGGGCCTTCGAAGACCCAGTACTTC.

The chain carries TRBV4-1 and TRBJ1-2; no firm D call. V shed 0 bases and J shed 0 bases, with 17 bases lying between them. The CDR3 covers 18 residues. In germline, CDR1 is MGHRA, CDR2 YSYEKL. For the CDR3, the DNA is TGCGCCAGCAGCCAAGATACGGGAAGCATTCATTCTAACTATGGCTACACCTTC. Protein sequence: CASSQDTGSIHSNYGYTF.

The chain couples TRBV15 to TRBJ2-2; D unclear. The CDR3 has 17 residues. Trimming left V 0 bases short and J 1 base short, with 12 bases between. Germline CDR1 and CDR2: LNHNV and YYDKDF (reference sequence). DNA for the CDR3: TGTGCCACCAGCAGAGAAACGGCCTTAGGGAACACCGGGGAGCTGTTTTTT. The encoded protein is CATSRETALGNTGELFF.

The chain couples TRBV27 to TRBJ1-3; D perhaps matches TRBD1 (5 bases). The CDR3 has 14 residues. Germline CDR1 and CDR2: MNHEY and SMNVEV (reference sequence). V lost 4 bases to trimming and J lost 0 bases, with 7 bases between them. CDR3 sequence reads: CASSYQGSGNTIYF. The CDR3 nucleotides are TGTGCCAGCAGTTATCAGGGCTCTGGAAACACCATATATTTT.

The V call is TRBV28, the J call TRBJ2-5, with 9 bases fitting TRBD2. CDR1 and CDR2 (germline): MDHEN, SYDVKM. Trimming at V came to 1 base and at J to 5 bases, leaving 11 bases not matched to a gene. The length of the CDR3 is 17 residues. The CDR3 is CASSLLSQAGGGETQYF. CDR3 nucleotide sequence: TGTGCCAGCAGTTTATTGTCCCAGGCGGGAGGGGGGGAGACCCAGTACTTC.

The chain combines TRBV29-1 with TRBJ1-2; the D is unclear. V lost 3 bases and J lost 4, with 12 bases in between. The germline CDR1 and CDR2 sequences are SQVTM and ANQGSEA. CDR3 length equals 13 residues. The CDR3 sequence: CSVDRPAGYGYTF. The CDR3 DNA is TGCAGCGTTGACAGACCCGCTGGCTATGGCTACACCTTC.

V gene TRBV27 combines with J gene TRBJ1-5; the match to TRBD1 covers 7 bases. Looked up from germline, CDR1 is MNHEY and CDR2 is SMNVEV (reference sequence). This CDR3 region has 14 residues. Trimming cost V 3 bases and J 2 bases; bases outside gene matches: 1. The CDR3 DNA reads TGTGCCAGCAGTTTTACAGGGGGCAATCAGCCCCAGCATTTT. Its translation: CASSFTGGNQPQHF.

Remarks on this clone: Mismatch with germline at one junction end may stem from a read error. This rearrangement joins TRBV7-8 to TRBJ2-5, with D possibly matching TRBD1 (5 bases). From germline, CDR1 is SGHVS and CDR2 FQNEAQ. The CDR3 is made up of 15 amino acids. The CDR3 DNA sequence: TGTGCCAGCAGCGTAGCTCAGGGCTTAGGGGAGACCCAGTACTTC. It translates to CASSVAQGLGETQYF.

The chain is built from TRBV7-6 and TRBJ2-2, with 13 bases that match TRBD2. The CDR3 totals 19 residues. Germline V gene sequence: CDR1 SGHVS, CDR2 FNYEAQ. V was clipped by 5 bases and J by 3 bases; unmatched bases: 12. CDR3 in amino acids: CASSAKLAGGPVDTGELFF. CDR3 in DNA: TGTGCCAGCAGCGCCAAACTAGCGGGGGGGCCGGTTGACACCGGGGAGCTGTTTTTT.

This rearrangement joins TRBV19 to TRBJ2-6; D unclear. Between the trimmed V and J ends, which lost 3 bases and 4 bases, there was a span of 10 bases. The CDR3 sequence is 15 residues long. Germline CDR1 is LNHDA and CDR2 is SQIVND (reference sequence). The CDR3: CASSIRIAGANVLTF. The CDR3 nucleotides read TGTGCCAGTAGTATCAGAATTGCCGGGGCCAACGTCCTGACTTTC. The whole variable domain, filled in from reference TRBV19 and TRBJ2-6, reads DGGITQSPKYLFRKEGQNVTLSCEQNLNHDAMYWYRQDPGQGLRLIYYSQIVNDFQKGDIAEGYSVSREKKESFPLTVTSAQKNPTAFYLCASSIRIAGANVLTFGAGSRLTVL.